A selection of T cell receptor beta chains follows, all from one sample in a study of cytomegalovirus exposure and HLA in healthy donors. Data came from immunoSEQ multiplex PCR; TCRdb stores just in-frame clones and leaves some out. The data show roughly 260,000 clones, more than 75% seen once. The sample taken for sequencing was PBMCs. Receptor source: a man younger than 30 in good health and CMV-seronegative. Both conserved end residues are part of each CDR3. Each record gives: CDR3 DNA, CDR3 protein, V gene, J gene, D gene, clone size. The D gene is left open where the match is weak. Some rows mark clone size as missing; the rest say once, few, many or name a class of expanded clone.

cdr3_nt: TGTGCCAGCAGTCCCGGGGGGGCCAAAAACATTCAGTACTTC; cdr3_aa: CASSPGGAKNIQYF; v_call: TRBV2; j_call: TRBJ2-4; d_call: TRBD2; clone_size: .
cdr3_nt: TGCGCCAGCAGCCAAGGACAGCTTAATGAAAAACTGTTTTTT; cdr3_aa: CASSQGQLNEKLFF; v_call: TRBV4-1; j_call: TRBJ1-4; d_call: .; clone_size: few
cdr3_nt: TGTGCCAGTAGTATGGAGGACAGGGGGCGAGGTGAGCAGTTCTTC; cdr3_aa: CASSMEDRGRGEQFF; v_call: TRBV19; j_call: TRBJ2-1; d_call: TRBD1; clone_size: .
cdr3_nt: TGTGCCAGCAGTTATGGAGTGGGCTACGAGCAGTACTTC; cdr3_aa: CASSYGVGYEQYF; v_call: TRBV6-6; j_call: TRBJ2-7; d_call: .; clone_size: .
cdr3_nt: TGTGCCAGCAATGGGGAGGCCGGGGCCAACGTCCTGACTTTC; cdr3_aa: CASNGEAGANVLTF; v_call: TRBV5-4; j_call: TRBJ2-6; d_call: .; clone_size: .
cdr3_nt: TGTGCCAGCAGTTTAAGGGGGCCAGATACGCAGTATTTT; cdr3_aa: CASSLRGPDTQYF; v_call: TRBV28; j_call: TRBJ2-3; d_call: TRBD1; clone_size: few
cdr3_nt: TGCAGCGTTGAAGACCGGGACAGGGTCGGCATTCAGTACTTC; cdr3_aa: CSVEDRDRVGIQYF; v_call: TRBV29-1; j_call: TRBJ2-4; d_call: TRBD1; clone_size: once
cdr3_nt: TGTGCCAGCAGCCCGGGGACAGGCGGGAGCGCTGAAGCTTTCTTT; cdr3_aa: CASSPGTGGSAEAFF; v_call: TRBV7-9; j_call: TRBJ1-1; d_call: TRBD1; clone_size: .
cdr3_nt: TGTGCCAGCACCAGGGGGGCAATCCCCCAGGGCGGCTACACCTTC; cdr3_aa: CASTRGAIPQGGYTF; v_call: TRBV6-1; j_call: TRBJ1-2; d_call: TRBD1; clone_size: .
cdr3_nt: TGTGCCAGCAGCTTAGATCCCTGGCAGGGTCGAGGCTACACCTTC; cdr3_aa: CASSLDPWQGRGYTF; v_call: TRBV11-2; j_call: TRBJ1-2; d_call: .; clone_size: .
cdr3_nt: TGTGCCAGCCGACGGGAGGACAGCACCGGGGAGCTGTTTTTT; cdr3_aa: CASRREDSTGELFF; v_call: TRBV6-4; j_call: TRBJ2-2; d_call: .; clone_size: .
cdr3_nt: TGTGCCAGCAGCTTGGTCGCCGGGGAGCTGTTTTTT; cdr3_aa: CASSLVAGELFF; v_call: TRBV5-6; j_call: TRBJ2-2; d_call: .; clone_size: .
cdr3_nt: TGTGCCAGCAGCCGCGGGACAGGGGTTGCCTATGGCTACACCTTC; cdr3_aa: CASSRGTGVAYGYTF; v_call: TRBV14; j_call: TRBJ1-2; d_call: TRBD1; clone_size: .
cdr3_nt: TGCGCCAGCAGTGTTGCGGTCGGCTACAATGAGCAGTTCTTC; cdr3_aa: CASSVAVGYNEQFF; v_call: TRBV10-1; j_call: TRBJ2-1; d_call: .; clone_size: .
cdr3_nt: TGCGCCAGCAGCCCAGGGACAGGGCTTGGAATCGGCTATGGCTACACCTTC; cdr3_aa: CASSPGTGLGIGYGYTF; v_call: TRBV4-3; j_call: TRBJ1-2; d_call: TRBD1; clone_size: few
cdr3_nt: TGTGCCAGCAGTTTGGTTCGGGGGAATCAGCCCCAGCATTTT; cdr3_aa: CASSLVRGNQPQHF; v_call: TRBV27; j_call: TRBJ1-5; d_call: .; clone_size: .
cdr3_nt: TGCGCCAGCAGCCCGGGACTAGCGGGAGTTGTCGCGGAGACCCAGTACTTC; cdr3_aa: CASSPGLAGVVAETQYF; v_call: TRBV5-1; j_call: TRBJ2-5; d_call: TRBD2; clone_size: .
cdr3_nt: TGTGCCAGCACCCCTCGGGGGGCTTGGGATGAGCAGTTCTTC; cdr3_aa: CASTPRGAWDEQFF; v_call: TRBV27; j_call: TRBJ2-1; d_call: .; clone_size: .
cdr3_nt: TGTGCCAGCACGCAGGGGAGGGGGACTGAAGCTTTCTTT; cdr3_aa: CASTQGRGTEAFF; v_call: TRBV25-1; j_call: TRBJ1-1; d_call: .; clone_size: .
cdr3_nt: TGCAGCGTTGGGCGGGAGAGAGATACGCAGTATTTT; cdr3_aa: CSVGRERDTQYF; v_call: TRBV29-1; j_call: TRBJ2-3; d_call: TRBD2; clone_size: .
cdr3_nt: TGTGCCAGCAAGTTTGGGGTCGGGGTTTCCTATGGCTACACCTTC; cdr3_aa: CASKFGVGVSYGYTF; v_call: TRBV28; j_call: TRBJ1-2; d_call: .; clone_size: .
cdr3_nt: TGTGCCATCAATCCGGATGAGGGCACTGAAGCTTTCTTT; cdr3_aa: CAINPDEGTEAFF; v_call: TRBV10-3; j_call: TRBJ1-1; d_call: .; clone_size: .
cdr3_nt: TGTGCCAGCAGTTACAGACAGGGGGGGAACGGCTACACCTTC; cdr3_aa: CASSYRQGGNGYTF; v_call: TRBV6-6; j_call: TRBJ1-2; d_call: TRBD1; clone_size: .
cdr3_nt: TGCGCCAGCAGCCAAGATCCGGGACAGACATTCACAGATACGCAGTATTTT; cdr3_aa: CASSQDPGQTFTDTQYF; v_call: TRBV4-1; j_call: TRBJ2-3; d_call: TRBD1; clone_size: .
cdr3_nt: TGTGCCAGCAGCCCCCCGGTGGGACAGGGGGTCTACGAGCAGTACTTC; cdr3_aa: CASSPPVGQGVYEQYF; v_call: TRBV27; j_call: TRBJ2-7; d_call: TRBD1; clone_size: .
cdr3_nt: TGTGCCAGCAGTGAAGTAGGGGTCAATGAGCAGTTCTTC; cdr3_aa: CASSEVGVNEQFF; v_call: TRBV2; j_call: TRBJ2-1; d_call: .; clone_size: few
cdr3_nt: TGCGCCAGCAGCCAAGGGGCAGCCCCCAGCTATGGCTACACCTTC; cdr3_aa: CASSQGAAPSYGYTF; v_call: TRBV4-3; j_call: TRBJ1-2; d_call: .; clone_size: .
cdr3_nt: TGTGCCAGCAGTGAGAGGTATCCAGATACGCAGTATTTT; cdr3_aa: CASSERYPDTQYF; v_call: TRBV6-1; j_call: TRBJ2-3; d_call: .; clone_size: .
cdr3_nt: TGTGCCGCCAGGACACGTTCCACAGATACGCAGTATTTT; cdr3_aa: CAARTRSTDTQYF; v_call: TRBV10-3; j_call: TRBJ2-3; d_call: .; clone_size: .
cdr3_nt: TGTGCCAGCAGCGCAGACAGGGGGTCGGTCGGGGAGCTGTTTTTT; cdr3_aa: CASSADRGSVGELFF; v_call: TRBV7-6; j_call: TRBJ2-2; d_call: TRBD1; clone_size: few
cdr3_nt: TGTGCCAGCAGTCCAAAAGCGGAGACCTACGAGCAGTACTTC; cdr3_aa: CASSPKAETYEQYF; v_call: TRBV27; j_call: TRBJ2-7; d_call: .; clone_size: .
cdr3_nt: TGTGCCAGCAGTTGGACTAGCGGGAGGATCGGTGCCGGGGAGCTGTTTTTT; cdr3_aa: CASSWTSGRIGAGELFF; v_call: TRBV27; j_call: TRBJ2-2; d_call: TRBD2; clone_size: .
cdr3_nt: TGCGCCAGCAGGTCAGACAGGGGGTACGAGCAGTACTTC; cdr3_aa: CASRSDRGYEQYF; v_call: TRBV10-2; j_call: TRBJ2-7; d_call: TRBD1; clone_size: .
cdr3_nt: TGTGCCATCAGTGATCCCGATCAGCCCCAGCATTTT; cdr3_aa: CAISDPDQPQHF; v_call: TRBV10-3; j_call: TRBJ1-5; d_call: .; clone_size: .
cdr3_nt: TGTGCCAGCAGCCTCACCAGGGTAGGGGAGCAGTACTTC; cdr3_aa: CASSLTRVGEQYF; v_call: TRBV11-3; j_call: TRBJ2-7; d_call: .; clone_size: .
cdr3_nt: TGCGCCAGCAGCCGAGACGGGAACACCGGGGAGCTGTTTTTT; cdr3_aa: CASSRDGNTGELFF; v_call: TRBV4-3; j_call: TRBJ2-2; d_call: .; clone_size: .
cdr3_nt: TGCGCCAGCAGCCAACCGACTAGTTGGGAGACCCAGTACTTC; cdr3_aa: CASSQPTSWETQYF; v_call: TRBV4-1; j_call: TRBJ2-5; d_call: .; clone_size: .
cdr3_nt: TGTGCCAGCAGCTCGGGAGGGTCCTTTGACTACGAGCAGTACTTC; cdr3_aa: CASSSGGSFDYEQYF; v_call: TRBV9; j_call: TRBJ2-7; d_call: TRBD2; clone_size: .
cdr3_nt: TGTGCCAGCAGCCCCGGGACTAGTGTTTACAATGAGCAGTTCTTC; cdr3_aa: CASSPGTSVYNEQFF; v_call: TRBV5-4; j_call: TRBJ2-1; d_call: TRBD2; clone_size: .
cdr3_nt: TGTGCCAGCAGTTACCGCGGCCCTGTAAAGACCCAGTACTTC; cdr3_aa: CASSYRGPVKTQYF; v_call: TRBV6-5; j_call: TRBJ2-5; d_call: .; clone_size: .
cdr3_nt: TGCGCCTCCTTTTTCGGTAGTGAAGCTTTCTTT; cdr3_aa: CASFFGSEAFF; v_call: TRBV4-1; j_call: TRBJ1-1; d_call: .; clone_size: .
cdr3_nt: TGCAGTGCTAGGTCCCGGGTGGGAGCTTTCTTT; cdr3_aa: CSARSRVGAFF; v_call: TRBV20-1; j_call: TRBJ1-1; d_call: .; clone_size: .
cdr3_nt: TGTGCCAGCAGACGAACGACAGGGACCCATCAGCCCCAGCATTTT; cdr3_aa: CASRRTTGTHQPQHF; v_call: TRBV28; j_call: TRBJ1-5; d_call: TRBD1; clone_size: .
cdr3_nt: TGTGCCAGCAGTCCCAGGCGGGCGCGTCAGCCCCAGCATTTT; cdr3_aa: CASSPRRARQPQHF; v_call: TRBV2; j_call: TRBJ1-5; d_call: .; clone_size: few
cdr3_nt: TGTGCCAGCAGCTTACTCCATTCTATGGAGACCCAGTACTTC; cdr3_aa: CASSLLHSMETQYF; v_call: TRBV7-2; j_call: TRBJ2-5; d_call: .; clone_size: .
cdr3_nt: TGTGCCACCAGCAGAGCGGGATTTATGAACACTGAAGCTTTCTTT; cdr3_aa: CATSRAGFMNTEAFF; v_call: TRBV15; j_call: TRBJ1-1; d_call: .; clone_size: .
cdr3_nt: TGTGCCAGCAGTGAAGGCCACTACAGGGAAGGTGAAAAACTGTTTTTT; cdr3_aa: CASSEGHYREGEKLFF; v_call: TRBV6-1; j_call: TRBJ1-4; d_call: .; clone_size: .
cdr3_nt: TGTGCCAGCAGCGAAACCGGGACAGTCATCGACTATGGCTACACCTTC; cdr3_aa: CASSETGTVIDYGYTF; v_call: TRBV6-1; j_call: TRBJ1-2; d_call: TRBD1; clone_size: .
cdr3_nt: TGCAGCGTTGACTCAGGGGTCGGAAACACCATATATTTT; cdr3_aa: CSVDSGVGNTIYF; v_call: TRBV29-1; j_call: TRBJ1-3; d_call: .; clone_size: .